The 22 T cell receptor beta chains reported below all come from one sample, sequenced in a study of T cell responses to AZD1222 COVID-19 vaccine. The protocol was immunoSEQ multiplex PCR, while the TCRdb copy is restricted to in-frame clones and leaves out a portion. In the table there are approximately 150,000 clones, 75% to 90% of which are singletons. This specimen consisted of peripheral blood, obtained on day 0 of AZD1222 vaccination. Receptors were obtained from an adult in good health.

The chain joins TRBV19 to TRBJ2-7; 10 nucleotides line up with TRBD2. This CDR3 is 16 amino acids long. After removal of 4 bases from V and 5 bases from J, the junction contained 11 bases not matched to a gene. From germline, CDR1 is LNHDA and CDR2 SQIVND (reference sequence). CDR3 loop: CASSTRSSGSIHEQYF. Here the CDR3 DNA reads TGTGCCAGTAGTACCCGCTCTAGCGGGAGTATCCACGAGCAGTACTTC.

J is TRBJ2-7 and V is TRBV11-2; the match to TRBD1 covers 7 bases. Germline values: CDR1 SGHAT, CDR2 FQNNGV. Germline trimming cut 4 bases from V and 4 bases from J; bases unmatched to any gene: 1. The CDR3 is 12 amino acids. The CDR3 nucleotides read TGTGCCAGCAGCTCACAGGGGTACGAGCAGTACTTC. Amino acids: CASSSQGYEQYF.

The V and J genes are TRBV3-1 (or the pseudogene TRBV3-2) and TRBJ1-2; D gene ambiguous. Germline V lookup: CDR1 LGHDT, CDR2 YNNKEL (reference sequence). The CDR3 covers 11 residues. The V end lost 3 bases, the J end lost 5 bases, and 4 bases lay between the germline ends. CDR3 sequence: CASSQAYGYTF. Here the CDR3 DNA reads TGTGCCAGCAGCCAGGCATATGGCTACACCTTC.

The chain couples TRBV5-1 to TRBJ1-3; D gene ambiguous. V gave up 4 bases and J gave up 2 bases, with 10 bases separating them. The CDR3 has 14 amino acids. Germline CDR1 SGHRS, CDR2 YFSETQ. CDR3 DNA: TGCGCCAGCAGCGGCGGGATCGCTGGAAACACCATATATTTT. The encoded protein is CASSGGIAGNTIYF.

The CDR3 DNA follows: TGTGCCAGCAGCCAGGCCGGGACTAGCGGGAGATATGAGCAGTTCTTC. It yields the protein CASSQAGTSGRYEQFF. The rearrangement joins TRBV4-2 to TRBJ2-1; 14 bases line up with TRBD2. The CDR3 is 16 residues long. After removal of 3 bases from V and 8 bases from J, the junction contained 6 bases not matched to a gene. Per the germline V gene, CDR1 is LGHNA and CDR2 is YNFKEQ.

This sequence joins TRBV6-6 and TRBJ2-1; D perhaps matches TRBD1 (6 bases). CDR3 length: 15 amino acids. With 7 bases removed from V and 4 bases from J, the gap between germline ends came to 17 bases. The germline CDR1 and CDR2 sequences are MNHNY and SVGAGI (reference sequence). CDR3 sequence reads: CASILIRDKYNEQFF. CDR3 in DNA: TGTGCCAGCATCCTCATCCGGGACAAGTACAATGAGCAGTTCTTC.

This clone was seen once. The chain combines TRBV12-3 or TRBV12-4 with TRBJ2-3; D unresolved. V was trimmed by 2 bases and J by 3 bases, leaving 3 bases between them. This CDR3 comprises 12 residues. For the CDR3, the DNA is TGTGCCAGCAGTTTATTGACAGATACGCAGTATTTT. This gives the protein CASSLLTDTQYF.

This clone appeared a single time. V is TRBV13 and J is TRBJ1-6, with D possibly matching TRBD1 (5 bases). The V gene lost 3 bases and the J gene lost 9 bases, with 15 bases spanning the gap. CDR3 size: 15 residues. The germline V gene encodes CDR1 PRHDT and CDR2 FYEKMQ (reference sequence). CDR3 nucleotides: TGTGCCAGCAGCTTTTTTGGGTCCGGGGGTTCACCCCTCCACTTT. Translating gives CASSFFGSGGSPLHF.

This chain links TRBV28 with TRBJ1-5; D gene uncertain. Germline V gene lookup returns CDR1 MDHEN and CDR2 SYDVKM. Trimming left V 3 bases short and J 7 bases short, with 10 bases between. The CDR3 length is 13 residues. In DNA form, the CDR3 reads TGTGCCAGCAGTTTTTCGGGTCGGCAGCCCCAGCATTTT. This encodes CASSFSGRQPQHF.

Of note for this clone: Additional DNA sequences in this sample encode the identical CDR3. Here the CDR3 reads CASSLSGEAFF. CDR3 in DNA: TGTGCCAGCAGTTTATCAGGTGAAGCTTTCTTT. This chain joins TRBV12-3 or TRBV12-4 and TRBJ1-1; D not certain. V was clipped by 2 bases and J by 7 bases, with 5 bases between them. This CDR3 spans 11 amino acids.

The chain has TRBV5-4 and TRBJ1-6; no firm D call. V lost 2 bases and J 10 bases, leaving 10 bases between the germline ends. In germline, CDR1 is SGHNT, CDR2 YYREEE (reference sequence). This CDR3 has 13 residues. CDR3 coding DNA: TGTGCCAGCAGCTTTCCTAATACCTCACCCCTCCACTTT. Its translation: CASSFPNTSPLHF.

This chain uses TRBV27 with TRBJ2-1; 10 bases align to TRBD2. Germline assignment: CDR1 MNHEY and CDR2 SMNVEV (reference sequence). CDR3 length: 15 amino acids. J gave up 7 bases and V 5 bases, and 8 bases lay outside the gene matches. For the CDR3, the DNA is TGTGCCAGCAGTGGGGCTAGCGGGAGAGGAAATGAGCAGTTCTTC. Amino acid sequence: CASSGASGRGNEQFF.

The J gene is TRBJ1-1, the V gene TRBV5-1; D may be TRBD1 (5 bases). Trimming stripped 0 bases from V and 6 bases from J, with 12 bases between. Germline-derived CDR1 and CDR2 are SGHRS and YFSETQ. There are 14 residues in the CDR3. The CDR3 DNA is TGCGCCAGCAGCTTGGGGTTCGGGGGATCTGAAGCTTTCTTT. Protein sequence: CASSLGFGGSEAFF.

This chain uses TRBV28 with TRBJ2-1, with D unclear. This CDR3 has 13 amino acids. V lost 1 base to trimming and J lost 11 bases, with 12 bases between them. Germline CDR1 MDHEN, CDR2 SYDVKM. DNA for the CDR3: TGTGCCAGCAGTTTATCTTCCCGGGCTCAGCAGTTCTTC. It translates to CASSLSSRAQQFF.

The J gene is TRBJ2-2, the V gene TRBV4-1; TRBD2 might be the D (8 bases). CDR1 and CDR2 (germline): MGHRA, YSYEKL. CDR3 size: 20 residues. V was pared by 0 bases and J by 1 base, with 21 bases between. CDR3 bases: TGCGCCAGCAGCCAAGATGGCCGGGGACTAGGGGACAGGAACACCGGGGAGCTGTTTTTT. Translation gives CASSQDGRGLGDRNTGELFF.

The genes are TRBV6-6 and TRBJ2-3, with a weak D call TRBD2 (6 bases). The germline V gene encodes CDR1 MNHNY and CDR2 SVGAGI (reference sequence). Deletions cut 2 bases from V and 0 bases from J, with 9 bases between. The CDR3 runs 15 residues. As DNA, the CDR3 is TGTGCCAGCAGTTACCCAGGGACTAGCACAGATACGCAGTATTTT. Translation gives CASSYPGTSTDTQYF.

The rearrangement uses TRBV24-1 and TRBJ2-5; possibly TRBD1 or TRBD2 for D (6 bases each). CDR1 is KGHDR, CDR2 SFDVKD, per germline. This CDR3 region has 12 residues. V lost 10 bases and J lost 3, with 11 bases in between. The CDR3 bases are TGTGCCACGCGGGACAACAAAGAGACCCAGTACTTC. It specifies CATRDNKETQYF.

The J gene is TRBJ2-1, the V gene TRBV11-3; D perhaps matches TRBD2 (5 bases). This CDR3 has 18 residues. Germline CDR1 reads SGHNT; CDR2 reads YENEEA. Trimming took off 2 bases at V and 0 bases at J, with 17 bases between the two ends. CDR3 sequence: CASSLTPMFGNSYNEQFF. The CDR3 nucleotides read TGTGCCAGCAGCTTAACCCCTATGTTCGGGAACTCCTACAATGAGCAGTTCTTC.

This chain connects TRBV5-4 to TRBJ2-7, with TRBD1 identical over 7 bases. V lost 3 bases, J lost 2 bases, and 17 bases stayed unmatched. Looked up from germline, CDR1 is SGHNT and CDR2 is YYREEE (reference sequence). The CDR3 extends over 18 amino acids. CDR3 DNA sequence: TGTGCCAGCAGCTCGAAACGGGGACAGCCGACGATCGCCTACGAGCAGTACTTC. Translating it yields CASSSKRGQPTIAYEQYF.

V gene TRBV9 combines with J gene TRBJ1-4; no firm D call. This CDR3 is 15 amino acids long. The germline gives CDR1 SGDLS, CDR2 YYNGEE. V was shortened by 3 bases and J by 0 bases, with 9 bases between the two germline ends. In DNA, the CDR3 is TGTGCCAGCAGCGCCCGGACGTCAACTAATGAAAAACTGTTTTTT. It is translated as CASSARTSTNEKLFF.

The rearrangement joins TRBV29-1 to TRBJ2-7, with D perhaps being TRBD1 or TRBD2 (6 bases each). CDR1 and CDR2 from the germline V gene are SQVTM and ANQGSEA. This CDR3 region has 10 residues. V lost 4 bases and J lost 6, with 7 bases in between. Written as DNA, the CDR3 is TGCAGCGTTGGGGGGGCCGAGCAGTACTTC. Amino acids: CSVGGAEQYF.

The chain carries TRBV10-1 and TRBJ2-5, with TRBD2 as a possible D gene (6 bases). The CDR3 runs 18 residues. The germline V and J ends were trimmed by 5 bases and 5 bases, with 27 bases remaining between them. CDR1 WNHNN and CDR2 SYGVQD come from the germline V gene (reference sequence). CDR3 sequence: CASSLGLLADQARETQYF. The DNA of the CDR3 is TGCGCCAGCAGTCTAGGACTCTTAGCGGACCAAGCTAGGGAGACCCAGTACTTC.